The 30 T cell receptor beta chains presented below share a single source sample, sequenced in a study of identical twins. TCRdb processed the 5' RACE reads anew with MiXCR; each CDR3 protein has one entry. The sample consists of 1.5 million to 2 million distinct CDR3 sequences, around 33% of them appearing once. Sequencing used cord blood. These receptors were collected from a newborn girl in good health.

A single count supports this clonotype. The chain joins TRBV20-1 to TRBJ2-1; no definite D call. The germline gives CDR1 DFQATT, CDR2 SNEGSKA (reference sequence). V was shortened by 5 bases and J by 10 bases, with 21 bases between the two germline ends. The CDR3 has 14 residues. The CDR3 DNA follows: TGCAGTGCTGGGCACCCACTTCACTCCTACGAGCAGTTCTTC. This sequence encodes CSAGHPLHSYEQFF.

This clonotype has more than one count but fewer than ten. CDR3 in DNA: TGTGCCAGCAGCTTGCTGTCTCTAGCGGGGACCCAACCCCAAGAGACCCAGTACTTC. Translating gives CASSLLSLAGTQPQETQYF. V is TRBV5-4 and J is TRBJ2-5; 9 bases fit TRBD2. Germline V gives CDR1 SGHNT, CDR2 YYREEE (reference sequence). The V segment lost 1 base and the J segment 1 base; nucleotides outside the gene matches: 14. The CDR3 runs 19 residues.

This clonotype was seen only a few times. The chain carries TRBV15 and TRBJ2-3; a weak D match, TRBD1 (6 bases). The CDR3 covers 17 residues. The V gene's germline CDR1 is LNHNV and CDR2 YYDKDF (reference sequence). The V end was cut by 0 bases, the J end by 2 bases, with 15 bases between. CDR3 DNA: TGTGCCACCAGCAGAGATCTGAAGACAGGCACCACAGATACGCAGTATTTT. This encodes CATSRDLKTGTTDTQYF. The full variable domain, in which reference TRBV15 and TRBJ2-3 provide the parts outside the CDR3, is DAMVIQNPRYQVTQFGKPVTLSCSQTLNHNVMYWYQQKSSQAPKLLFHYYDKDFNNEADTPDNFQSRRPNTSFCFLDIRSPGLGDTAMYLCATSRDLKTGTTDTQYFGPGTRLTVL.

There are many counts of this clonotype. The CDR3 DNA follows: TGTGCCAGCAGCCAAGTGCGGGAGCTATATGAGCAGTTCTTC. Its protein is CASSQVRELYEQFF. This chain links TRBV3-1 with TRBJ2-1, with 7 bases fitting TRBD2. There are 14 residues in the CDR3. Germline values: CDR1 LGHDT, CDR2 YNNKEL (reference sequence). The V segment lost 1 base and the J segment 8 bases; nucleotides outside the gene matches: 5.

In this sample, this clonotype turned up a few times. This CDR3 is CASSKPQGTEAFF. The CDR3 DNA reads TGTGCCAGCAGCAAGCCCCAGGGCACTGAAGCTTTCTTT. This chain joins TRBV11-2 and TRBJ1-1; possibly TRBD1 for D (5 bases). Germline CDR1 and CDR2: SGHAT and FQNNGV. The length of the CDR3 is 13 residues. V was clipped by 5 bases and J by 4 bases, with 11 bases between them.

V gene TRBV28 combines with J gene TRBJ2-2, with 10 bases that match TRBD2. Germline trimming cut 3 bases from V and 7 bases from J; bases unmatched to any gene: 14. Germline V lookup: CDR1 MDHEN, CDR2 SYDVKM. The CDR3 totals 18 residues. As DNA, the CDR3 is TGTGCCAGCAGTTTCTGGCCCCTAGCGGGAGTTGGAATCGGGGAGCTGTTTTTT. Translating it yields CASSFWPLAGVGIGELFF.

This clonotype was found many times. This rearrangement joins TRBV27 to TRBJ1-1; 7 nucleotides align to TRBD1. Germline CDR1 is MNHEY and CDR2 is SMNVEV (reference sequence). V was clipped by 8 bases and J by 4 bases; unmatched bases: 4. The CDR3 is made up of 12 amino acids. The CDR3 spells CASSDRATEAFF. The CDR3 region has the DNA TGTGCCAGCTCCGACAGGGCCACTGAAGCTTTCTTT.

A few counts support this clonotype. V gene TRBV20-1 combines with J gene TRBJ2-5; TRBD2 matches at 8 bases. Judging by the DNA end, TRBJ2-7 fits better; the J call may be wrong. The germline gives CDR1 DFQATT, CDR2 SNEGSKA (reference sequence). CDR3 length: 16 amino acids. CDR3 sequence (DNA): TGCAGTGCTAGAGATGAATTAGGGACTAGTCACCACGAGCAGTACTTC. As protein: CSARDELGTSHHEQYF.

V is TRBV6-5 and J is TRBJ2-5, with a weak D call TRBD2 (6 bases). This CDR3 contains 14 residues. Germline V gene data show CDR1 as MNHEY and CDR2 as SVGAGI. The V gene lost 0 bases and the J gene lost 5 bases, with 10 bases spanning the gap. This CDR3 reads CASSYSHGSETQYF. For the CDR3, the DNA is TGTGCCAGCAGTTACTCCCACGGGAGTGAGACCCAGTACTTC.

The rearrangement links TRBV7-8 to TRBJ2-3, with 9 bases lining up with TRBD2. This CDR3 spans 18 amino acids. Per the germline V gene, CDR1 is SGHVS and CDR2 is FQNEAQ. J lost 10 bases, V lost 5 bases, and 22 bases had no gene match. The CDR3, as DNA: TGTGCCAGCAGCCGTCGAAGGCGGCTAGCGGGAACCGTGGATGCGCAGTATTTT. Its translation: CASSRRRRLAGTVDAQYF.

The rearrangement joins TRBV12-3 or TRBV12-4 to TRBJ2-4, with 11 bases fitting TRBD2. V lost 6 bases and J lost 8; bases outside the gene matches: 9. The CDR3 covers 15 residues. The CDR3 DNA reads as TGTGCCAGCAGAAAGGGACTAGCGGAAAATGACATTCAGTACTTC. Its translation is CASRKGLAENDIQYF.

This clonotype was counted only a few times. This chain's CDR3 is CATSDWRQGVNEKLFF. The CDR3 coding sequence is TGTGCCACCAGTGATTGGCGACAGGGGGTGAATGAAAAACTGTTTTTT. The rearrangement uses TRBV24-1 and TRBJ1-4, with 9 bases matching TRBD1. The CDR3 runs to 16 residues. The trim removed 2 bases at V and 5 bases at J, leaving 5 bases unmatched. CDR1 KGHDR and CDR2 SFDVKD come from the germline V gene.

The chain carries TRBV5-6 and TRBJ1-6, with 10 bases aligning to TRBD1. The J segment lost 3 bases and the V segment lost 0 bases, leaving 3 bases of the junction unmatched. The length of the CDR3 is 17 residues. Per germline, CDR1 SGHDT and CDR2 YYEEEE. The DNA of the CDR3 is TGTGCCAGCAGCTTGGGCCGGGACAGGGGCTATAATTCACCCCTCCACTTT. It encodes CASSLGRDRGYNSPLHF.

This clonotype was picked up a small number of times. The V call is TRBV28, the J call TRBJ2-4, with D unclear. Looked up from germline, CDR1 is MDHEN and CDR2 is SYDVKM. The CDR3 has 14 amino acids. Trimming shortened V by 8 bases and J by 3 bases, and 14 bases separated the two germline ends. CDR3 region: CASGSEIVKNIQYF. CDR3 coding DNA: TGTGCCAGCGGTAGTGAGATAGTCAAAAACATTCAGTACTTC.

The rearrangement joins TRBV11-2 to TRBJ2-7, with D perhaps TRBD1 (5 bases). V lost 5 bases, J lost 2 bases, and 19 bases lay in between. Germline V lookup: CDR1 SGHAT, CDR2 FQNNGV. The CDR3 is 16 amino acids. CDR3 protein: CASSRGHGQLTYEQYF. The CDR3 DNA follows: TGTGCCAGCAGCCGCGGACACGGTCAACTAACCTACGAGCAGTACTTC.

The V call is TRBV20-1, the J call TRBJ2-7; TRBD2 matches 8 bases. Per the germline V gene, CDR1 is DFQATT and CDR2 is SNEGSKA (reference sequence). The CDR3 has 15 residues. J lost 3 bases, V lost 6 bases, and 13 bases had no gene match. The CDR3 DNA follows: TGCAGTGCCCCCCATCTGGCAGCGGGAGTCTACGAGCAGTACTTC. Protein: CSAPHLAAGVYEQYF.

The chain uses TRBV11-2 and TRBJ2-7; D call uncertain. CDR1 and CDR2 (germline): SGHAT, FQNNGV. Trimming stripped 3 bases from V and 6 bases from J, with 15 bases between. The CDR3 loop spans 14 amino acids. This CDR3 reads CASSFLAEKGEQYF. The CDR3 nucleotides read TGTGCCAGCAGCTTTCTGGCTGAAAAGGGCGAGCAGTACTTC.

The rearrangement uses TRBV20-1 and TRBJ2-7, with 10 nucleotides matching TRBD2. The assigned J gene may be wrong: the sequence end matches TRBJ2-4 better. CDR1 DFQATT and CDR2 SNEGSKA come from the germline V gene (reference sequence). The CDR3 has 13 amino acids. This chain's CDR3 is CSASVAGGNIQYF. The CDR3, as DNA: TGCAGTGCTAGCGTAGCGGGAGGAAACATTCAGTACTTC.

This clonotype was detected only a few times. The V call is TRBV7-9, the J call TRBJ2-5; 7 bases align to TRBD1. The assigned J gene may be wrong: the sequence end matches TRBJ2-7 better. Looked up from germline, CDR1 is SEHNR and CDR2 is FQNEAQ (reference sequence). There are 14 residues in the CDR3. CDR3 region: CASSFGQAHYEQYF. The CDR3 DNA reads TGTGCCAGCAGCTTTGGACAGGCCCACTACGAGCAGTACTTC.

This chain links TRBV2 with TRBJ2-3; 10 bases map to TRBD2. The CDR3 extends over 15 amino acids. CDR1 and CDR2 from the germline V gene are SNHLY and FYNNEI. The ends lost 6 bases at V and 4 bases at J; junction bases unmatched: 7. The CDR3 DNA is TGTGCCAGCAGGATCAGCGGGGGGGCCTCAGATACGCAGTATTTT. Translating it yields CASRISGGASDTQYF.

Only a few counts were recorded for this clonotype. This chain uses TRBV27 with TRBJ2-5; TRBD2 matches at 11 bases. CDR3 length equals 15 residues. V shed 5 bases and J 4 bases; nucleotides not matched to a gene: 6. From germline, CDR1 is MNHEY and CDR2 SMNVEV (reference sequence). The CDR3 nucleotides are TGTGCCAGCAGTCAAACTAGCGGGAGTAGAGAGACCCAGTACTTC. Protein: CASSQTSGSRETQYF.

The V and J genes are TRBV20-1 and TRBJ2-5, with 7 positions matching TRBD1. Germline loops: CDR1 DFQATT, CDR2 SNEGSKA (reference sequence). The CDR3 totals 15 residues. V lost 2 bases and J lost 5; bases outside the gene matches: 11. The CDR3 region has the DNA TGCAGTGCTAGATTCCCTAAGACAGGGAAGGAGACCCAGTACTTC. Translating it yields CSARFPKTGKETQYF.

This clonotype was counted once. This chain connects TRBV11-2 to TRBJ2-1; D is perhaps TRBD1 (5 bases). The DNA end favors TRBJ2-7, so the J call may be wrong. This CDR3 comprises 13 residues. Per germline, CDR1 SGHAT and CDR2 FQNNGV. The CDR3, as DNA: TGTGCCAGCAGCTTAGTAGGGGCCGACGAGCAGTACTTC. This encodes CASSLVGADEQYF.

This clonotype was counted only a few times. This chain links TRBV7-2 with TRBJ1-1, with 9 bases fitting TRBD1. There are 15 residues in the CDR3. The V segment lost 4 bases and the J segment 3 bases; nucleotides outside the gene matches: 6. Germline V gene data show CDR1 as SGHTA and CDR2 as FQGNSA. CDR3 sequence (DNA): TGTGCCAGCAGCTCCCGGACAGGGGCGGACACTGAAGCTTTCTTT. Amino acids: CASSSRTGADTEAFF.

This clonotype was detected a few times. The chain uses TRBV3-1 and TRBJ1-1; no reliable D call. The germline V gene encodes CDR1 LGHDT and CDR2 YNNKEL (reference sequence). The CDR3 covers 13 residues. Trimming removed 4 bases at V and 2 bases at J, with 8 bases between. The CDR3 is CASSPGDNTEAFF. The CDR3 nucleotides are TGTGCCAGCAGCCCAGGAGATAACACTGAAGCTTTCTTT.

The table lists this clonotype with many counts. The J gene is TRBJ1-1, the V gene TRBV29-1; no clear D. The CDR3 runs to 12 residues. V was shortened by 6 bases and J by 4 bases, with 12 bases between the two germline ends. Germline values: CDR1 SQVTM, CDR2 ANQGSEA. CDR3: CSVHGAATEAFF. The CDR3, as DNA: TGCAGCGTGCACGGTGCGGCCACTGAAGCTTTCTTT.

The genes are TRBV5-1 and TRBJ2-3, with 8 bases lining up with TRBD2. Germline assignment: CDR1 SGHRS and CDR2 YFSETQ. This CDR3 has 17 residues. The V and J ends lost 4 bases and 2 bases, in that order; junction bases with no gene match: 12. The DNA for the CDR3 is TGCGCCAGCAGCCGAGGCCCGGGACTAGAAGACACAGATACGCAGTATTTT. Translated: CASSRGPGLEDTDTQYF.

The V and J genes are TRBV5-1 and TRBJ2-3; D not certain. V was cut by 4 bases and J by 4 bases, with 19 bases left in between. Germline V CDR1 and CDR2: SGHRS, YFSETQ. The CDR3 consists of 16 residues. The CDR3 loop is CASSQRLRPEADTQYF. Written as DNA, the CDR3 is TGCGCCAGCAGCCAACGACTGAGACCTGAGGCAGATACGCAGTATTTT.

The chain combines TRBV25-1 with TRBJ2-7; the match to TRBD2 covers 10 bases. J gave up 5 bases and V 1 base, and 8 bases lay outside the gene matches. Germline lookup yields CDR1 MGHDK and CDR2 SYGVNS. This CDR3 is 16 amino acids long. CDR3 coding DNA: TGTGCCAGCAGTGAATCACGCACTAGCGGGACGGACGAGCAGTACTTC. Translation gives CASSESRTSGTDEQYF.

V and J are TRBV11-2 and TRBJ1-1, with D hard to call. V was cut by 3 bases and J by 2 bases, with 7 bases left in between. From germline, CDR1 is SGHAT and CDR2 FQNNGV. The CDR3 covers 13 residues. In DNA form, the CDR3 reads TGTGCCAGCAGCTTTATGCTTAACACTGAAGCTTTCTTT. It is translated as CASSFMLNTEAFF.